Presented here are 27 T cell receptor beta chains from one specimen sequenced in a study of technical replicates of blood from several donors. Measured with immunoSEQ multiplex PCR; TCRdb has only the in-frame clones, and not every one. The sample consists of about 61,000 clones, more than 95% of them appearing once. Sequenced input: T cells isolated from PBMCs. The source is a human donor in good health.

This clone was recorded only once. V and J are TRBV7-9 and TRBJ2-7, with a tentative D call TRBD2 (5 bases). This CDR3 region has 14 residues. Germline-derived CDR1 and CDR2 are SEHNR and FQNEAQ (reference sequence). V dropped 4 bases and J dropped 3 bases, with 13 bases sitting between them. DNA for the CDR3: TGTGCCAGCAGCTCTCGCCGGGATCTCTACGAGCAGTACTTC. Translating it yields CASSSRRDLYEQYF.

V is TRBV7-6 and J is TRBJ2-7; tentative D call: TRBD2 (7 bases). The CDR3 loop spans 14 amino acids. V was shortened by 3 bases and J by 5 bases, with 14 bases between the two germline ends. Germline V gene sequence: CDR1 SGHVS, CDR2 FNYEAQ. The CDR3 nucleotides read TGTGCCAGCAGCTTCGCGGGGGCGCTGGACGAGCAGTACTTC. It translates to CASSFAGALDEQYF.

This chain links TRBV28 with TRBJ2-7; 7 bases match TRBD2. This CDR3 has 19 residues. With V trimmed by 2 bases and J by 0 bases, 16 bases remained unmatched. CDR1 and CDR2 from the germline V gene are MDHEN and SYDVKM. This CDR3 reads CASSLTLRLYSGYSYEQYF. CDR3 nucleotides: TGTGCCAGCAGTTTAACCCTCCGGCTGTATAGCGGGTACTCCTACGAGCAGTACTTC.

The V and J genes are TRBV5-1 and TRBJ2-7; D perhaps matches TRBD1 (6 bases). CDR1 and CDR2 from the germline V gene are SGHRS and YFSETQ. Trimming left V 7 bases short and J 1 base short, with 15 bases between. This CDR3 is built from 14 residues. The CDR3 nucleotides read TGCGCCAGCGCCAACCCGACAGGTTCCTACGAGCAGTACTTC. Translation: CASANPTGSYEQYF.

The chain has TRBV5-1 and TRBJ2-3, with 9 bases that match TRBD2. Trimming cost V 0 bases and J 3 bases; bases outside gene matches: 5. CDR3 length: 16 residues. Per germline, CDR1 SGHRS and CDR2 YFSETQ. Written as DNA, the CDR3 is TGCGCCAGCAGCTTGGGGGTAGCGGGAGCGACAGATACGCAGTATTTT. It translates to CASSLGVAGATDTQYF. The full variable domain, rest sourced from reference TRBV5-1 and TRBJ2-3, is KAGVTQTPRYLIKTRGQQVTLSCSPISGHRSVSWYQQTPGQGLQFLFEYFSETQRNKGNFPGRFSGRQFSNSRSEMNVSTLELGDSALYLCASSLGVAGATDTQYFGPGTRLTVL.

The CDR3 loop is CASSQDGGMSSGNTIYF. The CDR3 DNA is TGCGCCAGCAGCCAAGATGGGGGGATGAGCTCTGGAAACACCATATATTTT. The V gene is TRBV4-1, the J gene TRBJ1-3, with D perhaps matching TRBD1 (5 bases). This CDR3 has 17 amino acids. The V gene's germline CDR1 is MGHRA and CDR2 YSYEKL. V dropped 0 bases and J dropped 0 bases, with 12 bases sitting between them.

This chain uses TRBV6-5 with TRBJ1-1; TRBD1 might be the D (5 bases). The CDR3 runs 16 residues. Trimming left V 0 bases short and J 5 bases short, with 16 bases between. Germline V CDR1 and CDR2: MNHEY, SVGAGI. CDR3 in amino acids: CASSYSIYDGGTEAFF. In nucleotides, the CDR3 is TGTGCCAGCAGTTACTCAATTTACGACGGGGGAACTGAAGCTTTCTTT.

This chain uses TRBV28 with TRBJ1-2, with D tentatively TRBD1 (6 bases). V lost 9 bases and J lost 1, with 12 bases in between. Germline loops: CDR1 MDHEN, CDR2 SYDVKM. The CDR3 loop spans 13 amino acids. CDR3 sequence: CASSGAHNYGYTF. CDR3 sequence (DNA): TGTGCCAGTTCAGGGGCGCATAACTATGGCTACACCTTC.

This chain connects TRBV7-6 to TRBJ1-1, with 7 bases identical to TRBD1. This CDR3 comprises 15 residues. Germline V lookup: CDR1 SGHVS, CDR2 FNYEAQ. The trim removed 5 bases at V and 8 bases at J, leaving 14 bases unmatched. CDR3 sequence: CASSLIGTDFTEAFF. DNA for the CDR3: TGTGCCAGCAGCCTAATCGGGACAGACTTTACCGAAGCTTTCTTT.

A few counts support this clone. This sequence joins TRBV10-1 and TRBJ1-1; TRBD1 is a possible D gene (5 bases). Germline V gives CDR1 WNHNN, CDR2 SYGVQD (reference sequence). The CDR3 is 13 residues long. Trimming removed 6 bases at V and 1 base at J, with 9 bases between. The CDR3 region is CASRSTGNTEAFF. Here the CDR3 DNA reads TGCGCCAGCAGATCCACAGGGAACACTGAAGCTTTCTTT.

This sequence joins TRBV28 and TRBJ2-1, with 8 bases matching TRBD1. The CDR3 runs to 15 residues. Trimming at V came to 6 bases and at J to 5 bases, leaving 9 bases not matched to a gene. The V gene's germline CDR1 is MDHEN and CDR2 SYDVKM. CDR3 sequence reads: CASRTTGALNNEQFF. The CDR3 coding sequence is TGTGCCAGCAGGACGACAGGGGCCTTGAACAATGAGCAGTTCTTC.

The chain employs TRBV5-1 and TRBJ1-2; 7 bases are a match to TRBD1. The CDR3 loop spans 15 amino acids. CDR1 and CDR2 (germline): SGHRS, YFSETQ. V shed 0 bases and J 10 bases; nucleotides not matched to a gene: 12. DNA of the CDR3: TGCGCCAGCAGCTTGGAGCTTCCGGGACAGTCGAACTACACCTTC. It codes for CASSLELPGQSNYTF.

The CDR3 coding sequence is TGTGCCAGCAGTTTGGGGCACAATGAGCAGTTCTTC. Its protein is CASSLGHNEQFF. The J gene is TRBJ2-1, the V gene TRBV6-6, with a tentative D call TRBD1 (5 bases). The ends were cut back, 4 bases at V and 5 bases at J, with 6 bases in the middle. CDR1 MNHNY and CDR2 SVGAGI come from the germline V gene (reference sequence). There are 12 residues in the CDR3.

The CDR3, as DNA: TGCGCCAGCAGCCAGTTGGGCGGAGGGAGCTACAATGAGCAGTTCTTC. Translating gives CASSQLGGGSYNEQFF. The chain carries TRBV5-1 and TRBJ2-1; possible D gene TRBD2, 6 bases. The CDR3 covers 16 residues. The V gene's germline CDR1 is SGHRS and CDR2 YFSETQ. V lost 4 bases, J lost 3 bases, and 17 bases lay in between. Combining the CDR3 with reference TRBV5-1 and TRBJ2-1 gives the whole variable domain KAGVTQTPRYLIKTRGQQVTLSCSPISGHRSVSWYQQTPGQGLQFLFEYFSETQRNKGNFPGRFSGRQFSNSRSEMNVSTLELGDSALYLCASSQLGGGSYNEQFFGPGTRLTVL.

The chain carries TRBV5-1 and TRBJ2-7; D is uncertain. Germline CDR1 SGHRS, CDR2 YFSETQ. Trimming pared 0 bases from V and 6 bases from J, leaving 13 bases between. This CDR3 contains 14 residues. The CDR3 sequence is CASSLDYVPVEQYF. In DNA, the CDR3 is TGCGCCAGCAGCTTGGACTATGTCCCCGTCGAGCAGTACTTC.

This clone appeared a single time. The V gene is TRBV11-3, the J gene TRBJ2-5; TRBD1 aligns across 8 bases. The trim removed 5 bases at V and 5 bases at J, leaving 10 bases unmatched. Germline-derived CDR1 and CDR2 are SGHNT and YENEEA. This CDR3 has 15 amino acids. The CDR3 nucleotides read TGTGCCAGCAGCCACTTGACAGGGGTGGGGGAGACCCAGTACTTC. This encodes CASSHLTGVGETQYF.

This clone was observed a handful of times. The chain recombines TRBV4-2 with TRBJ2-6; D is ambiguous. CDR1 LGHNA and CDR2 YNFKEQ come from the germline V gene. This CDR3 comprises 15 residues. The V end was cut by 4 bases, the J end by 0 bases, with 7 bases between. CDR3 in amino acids: CASSPRDSGANVLTF. The CDR3 DNA reads TGTGCCAGCAGCCCGAGAGACTCTGGGGCCAACGTCCTGACTTTC.

J is TRBJ2-7 and V is TRBV15, with 9 bases lining up with TRBD1. CDR3 length equals 15 residues. With V trimmed by 4 bases and J by 2 bases, 6 bases remained unmatched. Germline V gives CDR1 LNHNV, CDR2 YYDKDF (reference sequence). For the CDR3, the DNA is TGTGCCACCAGCAACGAACAGGGGGCCACCTACGAGCAGTACTTC. As protein: CATSNEQGATYEQYF.

The chain uses TRBV7-9 and TRBJ2-6, with 10 bases lining up with TRBD1. Germline trimming cut 2 bases from V and 3 bases from J; bases unmatched to any gene: 10. CDR1 and CDR2 from the germline V gene are SEHNR and FQNEAQ (reference sequence). This CDR3 comprises 19 residues. As DNA, the CDR3 is TGTGCCAGCAGCTTATTCACCGGGACAGGGGTTTATGGGGCCAACGTCCTGACTTTC. Its translation: CASSLFTGTGVYGANVLTF.

The rearrangement joins TRBV25-1 to TRBJ1-1, with D tentatively TRBD1 (6 bases). The CDR3 consists of 16 residues. Germline CDR1 and CDR2: MGHDK and SYGVNS. With 4 bases removed from V and 2 bases from J, the gap between germline ends came to 17 bases. The CDR3 nucleotides are TGTGCCAGCAGTGCCATACACGCGGACAGAAACACTGAAGCTTTCTTT. Translating gives CASSAIHADRNTEAFF.

The chain is built from TRBV7-9 and TRBJ1-3; TRBD1 matches 8 bases. The germline V gene encodes CDR1 SEHNR and CDR2 FQNEAQ (reference sequence). This CDR3 has 13 amino acids. V trimming: 5 bases; J trimming: 9 bases; junction bases outside the gene matches: 6. As DNA, the CDR3 is TGTGCCAGCAGCCTCGGACAGGGCGGCACCATATATTTT. Protein sequence: CASSLGQGGTIYF.

CDR3 nucleotide sequence: TGCGCCAGCAGCTTGTTTTTTGAGCGGGAGAGCTCAGATACGCAGTATTTT. It codes for CASSLFFERESSDTQYF. The rearrangement links TRBV5-1 to TRBJ2-3; 8 bases match TRBD2. The germline V gene has CDR1 SGHRS and CDR2 YFSETQ. The CDR3 totals 17 residues. The V segment lost 1 base and the J segment 4 bases; nucleotides outside the gene matches: 11.

V is TRBV4-1 and J is TRBJ1-1; D unresolved. Germline V lookup: CDR1 MGHRA, CDR2 YSYEKL. Trimming took 2 bases from V and 2 from J, leaving 18 bases between them. This CDR3 has 17 residues. The CDR3 DNA reads TGCGCCAGCAGCCAACCCACCCTGAGGTCTGGCAACACTGAAGCTTTCTTT. Translated: CASSQPTLRSGNTEAFF.

The genes are TRBV19 and TRBJ2-3; the D is unclear. Germline CDR1 reads LNHDA; CDR2 reads SQIVND (reference sequence). Trimming took off 6 bases at V and 9 bases at J, with 19 bases between the two ends. There are 14 residues in the CDR3. The DNA of the CDR3 is TGTGCCAGTAGCGACAATCTGATCGGTCGAACGCAGTATTTT. Its protein is CASSDNLIGRTQYF.

The chain has TRBV27 and TRBJ2-1; 13 bases agree with TRBD2. J lost 8 bases, V lost 3 bases, and 4 bases had no gene match. CDR3 length: 15 amino acids. Germline CDR1 is MNHEY and CDR2 is SMNVEV (reference sequence). The CDR3 DNA follows: TGTGCCAGCAGTTTCGGGACTAGCGGGATCTATGAGCAGTTCTTC. Its protein product is CASSFGTSGIYEQFF.

The chain employs TRBV18 and TRBJ2-7; 7 positions match TRBD2. Trimming at V came to 3 bases and at J to 4 bases, leaving 12 bases not matched to a gene. Germline V gives CDR1 KGHSH, CDR2 LQKENI. The CDR3 is made up of 16 amino acids. The CDR3 sequence is CASSPQGGEGRYEQYF. CDR3 DNA: TGTGCCAGCTCACCGCAGGGAGGGGAGGGCCGGTACGAGCAGTACTTC.

This chain joins TRBV6-1 and TRBJ2-7, with D possibly matching TRBD1 (6 bases). V was cut by 0 bases and J by 5 bases, with 17 bases left in between. The CDR3 loop spans 16 amino acids. The germline gives CDR1 MNHNS, CDR2 SASEGT. CDR3 sequence (DNA): TGTGCCAGCAGTGAAGCCTCCCACAGGGCAAGGCACGAGCAGTACTTC. Its protein product is CASSEASHRARHEQYF.